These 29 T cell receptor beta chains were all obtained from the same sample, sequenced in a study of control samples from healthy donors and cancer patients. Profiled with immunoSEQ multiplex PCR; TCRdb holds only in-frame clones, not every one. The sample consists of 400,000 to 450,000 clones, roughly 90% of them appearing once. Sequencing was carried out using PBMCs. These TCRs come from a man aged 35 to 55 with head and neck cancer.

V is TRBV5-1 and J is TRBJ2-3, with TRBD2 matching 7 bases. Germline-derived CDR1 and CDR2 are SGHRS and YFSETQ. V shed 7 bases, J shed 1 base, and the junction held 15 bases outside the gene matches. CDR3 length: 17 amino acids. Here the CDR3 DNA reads TGCGCCAGCCAACCCCGGGGGGACCAACTAGGCACAGATACGCAGTATTTT. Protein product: CASQPRGDQLGTDTQYF. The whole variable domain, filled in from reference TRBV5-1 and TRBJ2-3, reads KAGVTQTPRYLIKTRGQQVTLSCSPISGHRSVSWYQQTPGQGLQFLFEYFSETQRNKGNFPGRFSGRQFSNSRSEMNVSTLELGDSALYLCASQPRGDQLGTDTQYFGPGTRLTVL.

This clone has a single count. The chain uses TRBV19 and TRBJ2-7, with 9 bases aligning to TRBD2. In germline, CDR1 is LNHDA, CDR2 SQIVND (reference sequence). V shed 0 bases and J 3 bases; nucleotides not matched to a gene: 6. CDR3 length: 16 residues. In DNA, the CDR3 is TGTGCCAGTAGTATAGATTCCCTAGCGGGAATCTACGAGCAGTACTTC. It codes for CASSIDSLAGIYEQYF.

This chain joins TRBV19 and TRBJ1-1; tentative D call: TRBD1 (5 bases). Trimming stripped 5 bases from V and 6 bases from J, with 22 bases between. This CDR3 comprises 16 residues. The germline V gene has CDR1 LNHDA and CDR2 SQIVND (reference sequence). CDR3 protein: CASSPDSGRVFAEAFF. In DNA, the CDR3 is TGTGCCAGTAGTCCTGATTCAGGGAGGGTTTTCGCTGAAGCTTTCTTT.

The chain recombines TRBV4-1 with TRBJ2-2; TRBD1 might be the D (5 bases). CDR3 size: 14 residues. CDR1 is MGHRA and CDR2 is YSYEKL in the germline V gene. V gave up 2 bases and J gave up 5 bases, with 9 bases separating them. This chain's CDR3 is CASSQTRGTGELFF. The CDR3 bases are TGCGCCAGCAGCCAAACAAGGGGTACCGGGGAGCTGTTTTTT.

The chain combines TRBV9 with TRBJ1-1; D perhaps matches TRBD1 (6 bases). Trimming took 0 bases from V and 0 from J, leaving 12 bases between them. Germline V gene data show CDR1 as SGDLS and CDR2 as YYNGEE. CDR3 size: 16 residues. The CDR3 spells CASSVGGQLVNTEAFF. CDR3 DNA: TGTGCCAGCAGCGTAGGTGGACAGCTCGTGAACACTGAAGCTTTCTTT.

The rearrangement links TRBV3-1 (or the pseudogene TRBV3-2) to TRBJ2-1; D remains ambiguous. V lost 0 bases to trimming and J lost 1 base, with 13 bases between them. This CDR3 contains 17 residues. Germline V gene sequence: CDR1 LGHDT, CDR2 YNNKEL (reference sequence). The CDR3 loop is CASSQDRLKNSYNEQFF. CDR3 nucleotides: TGTGCCAGCAGCCAAGATCGGCTCAAGAATTCCTACAATGAGCAGTTCTTC.

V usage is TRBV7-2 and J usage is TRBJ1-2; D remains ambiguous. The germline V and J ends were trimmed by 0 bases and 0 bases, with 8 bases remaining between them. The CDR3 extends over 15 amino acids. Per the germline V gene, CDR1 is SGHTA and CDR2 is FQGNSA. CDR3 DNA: TGTGCCAGCAGCTTAGCGTCAGCTGCTAACTATGGCTACACCTTC. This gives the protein CASSLASAANYGYTF.

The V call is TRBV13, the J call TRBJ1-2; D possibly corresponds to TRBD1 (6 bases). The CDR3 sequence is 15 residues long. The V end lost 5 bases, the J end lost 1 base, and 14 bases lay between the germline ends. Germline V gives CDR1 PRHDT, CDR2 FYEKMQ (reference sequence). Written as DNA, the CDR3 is TGTGCCAGCAGCGCAAGAGGGGGTAGTAACTATGGCTACACCTTC. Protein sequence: CASSARGGSNYGYTF.

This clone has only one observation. The CDR3 region has the DNA TGTGCCAGCAGTTATTATACTGGTAGCAATCAGCCCCAGCATTTT. This gives the protein CASSYYTGSNQPQHF. The genes are TRBV6-6 and TRBJ1-5; D unclear. The V and J ends lost 3 bases and 0 bases respectively, with 9 bases between them. CDR1 and CDR2 from the germline V gene are MNHNY and SVGAGI (reference sequence). The length of the CDR3 is 15 residues.

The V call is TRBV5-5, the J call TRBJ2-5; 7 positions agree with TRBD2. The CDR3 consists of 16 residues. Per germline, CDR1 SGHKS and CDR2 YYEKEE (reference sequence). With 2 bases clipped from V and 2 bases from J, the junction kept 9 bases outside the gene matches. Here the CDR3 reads CASSFSGTTMQETQYF. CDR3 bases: TGTGCCAGCAGCTTCTCAGGGACTACTATGCAAGAGACCCAGTACTTC.

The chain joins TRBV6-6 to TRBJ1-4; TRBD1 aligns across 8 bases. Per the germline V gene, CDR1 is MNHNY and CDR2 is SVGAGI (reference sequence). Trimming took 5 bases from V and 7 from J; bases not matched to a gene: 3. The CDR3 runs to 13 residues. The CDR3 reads CASSRTGFEKLFF. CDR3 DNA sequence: TGTGCCAGCAGTAGGACAGGGTTTGAAAAACTGTTTTTT.

The CDR3 sequence: CASSLDGGLQETQYF. The CDR3 bases are TGTGCCAGCAGCTTAGACGGGGGACTACAAGAGACCCAGTACTTC. This chain joins TRBV7-3 and TRBJ2-5, with 7 bases matching TRBD2. With 2 bases clipped from V and 2 bases from J, the junction kept 5 bases outside the gene matches. Per germline, CDR1 SGHTA and CDR2 FQGTGA. The CDR3 runs to 15 residues.

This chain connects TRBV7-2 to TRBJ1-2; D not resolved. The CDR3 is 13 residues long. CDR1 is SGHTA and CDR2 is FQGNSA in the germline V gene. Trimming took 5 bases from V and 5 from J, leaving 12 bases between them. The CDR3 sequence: CASSPPPWYGYTF. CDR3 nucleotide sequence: TGTGCCAGCAGCCCCCCGCCCTGGTATGGCTACACCTTC.

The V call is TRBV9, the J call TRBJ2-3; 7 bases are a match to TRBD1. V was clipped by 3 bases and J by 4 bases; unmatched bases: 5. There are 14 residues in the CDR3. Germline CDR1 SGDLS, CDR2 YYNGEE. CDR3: CASSAEQGADTQYF. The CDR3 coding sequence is TGTGCCAGCAGCGCCGAGCAGGGGGCAGATACGCAGTATTTT.

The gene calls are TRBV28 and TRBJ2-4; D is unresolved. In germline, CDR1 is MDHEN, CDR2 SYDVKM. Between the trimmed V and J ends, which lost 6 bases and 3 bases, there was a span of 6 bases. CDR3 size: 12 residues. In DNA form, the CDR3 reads TGTGCCAGCAGGGCAGGCAAAAACATTCAGTACTTC. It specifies CASRAGKNIQYF.

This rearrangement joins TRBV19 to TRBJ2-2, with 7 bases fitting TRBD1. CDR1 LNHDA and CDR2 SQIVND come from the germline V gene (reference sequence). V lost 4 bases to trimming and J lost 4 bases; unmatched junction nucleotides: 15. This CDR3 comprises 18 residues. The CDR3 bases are TGTGCCAGTAGTACAGCCCCGGACAGGCCAATTACCACCGGGGAGCTGTTTTTT. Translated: CASSTAPDRPITTGELFF.

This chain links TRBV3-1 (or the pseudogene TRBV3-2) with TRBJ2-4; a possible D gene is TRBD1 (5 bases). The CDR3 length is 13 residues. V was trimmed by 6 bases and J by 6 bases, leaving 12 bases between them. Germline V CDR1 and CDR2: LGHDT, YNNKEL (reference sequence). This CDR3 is CASSPTRANIQYF. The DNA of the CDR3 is TGTGCCAGCAGTCCGACCAGGGCAAACATTCAGTACTTC.

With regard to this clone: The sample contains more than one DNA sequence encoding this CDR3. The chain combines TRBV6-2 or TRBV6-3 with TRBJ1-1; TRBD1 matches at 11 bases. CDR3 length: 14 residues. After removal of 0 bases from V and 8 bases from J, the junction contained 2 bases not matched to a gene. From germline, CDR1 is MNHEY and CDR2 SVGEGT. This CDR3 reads CASSYSGQGAEAFF. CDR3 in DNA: TGTGCCAGCAGTTACTCCGGACAGGGGGCCGAAGCTTTCTTT.

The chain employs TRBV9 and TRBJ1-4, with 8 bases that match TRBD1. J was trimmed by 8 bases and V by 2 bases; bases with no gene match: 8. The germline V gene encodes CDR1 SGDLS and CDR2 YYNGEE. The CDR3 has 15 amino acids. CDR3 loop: CASSVTGTGVEKLFF. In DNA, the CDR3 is TGTGCCAGCAGCGTTACCGGGACAGGTGTAGAAAAACTGTTTTTT.

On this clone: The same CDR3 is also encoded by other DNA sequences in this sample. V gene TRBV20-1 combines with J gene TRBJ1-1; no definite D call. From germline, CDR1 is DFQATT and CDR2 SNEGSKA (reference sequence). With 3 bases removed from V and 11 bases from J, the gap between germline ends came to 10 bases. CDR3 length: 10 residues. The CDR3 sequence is CSARDREAFF. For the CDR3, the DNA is TGCAGTGCTAGGGACCGGGAGGCTTTCTTT.

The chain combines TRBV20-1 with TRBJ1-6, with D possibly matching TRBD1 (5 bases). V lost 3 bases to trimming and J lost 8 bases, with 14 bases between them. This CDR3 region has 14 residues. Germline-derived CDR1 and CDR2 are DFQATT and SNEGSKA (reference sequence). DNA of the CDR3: TGCAGTGCTAGTATTCGCAGGGCGGATTCACCCCTCCACTTT. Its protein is CSASIRRADSPLHF.

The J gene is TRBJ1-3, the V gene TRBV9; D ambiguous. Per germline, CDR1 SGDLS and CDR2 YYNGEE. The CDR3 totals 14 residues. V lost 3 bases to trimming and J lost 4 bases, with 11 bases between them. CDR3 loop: CASSASTGGNTIYF. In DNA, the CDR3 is TGTGCCAGCAGCGCAAGTACGGGAGGAAACACCATATATTTT. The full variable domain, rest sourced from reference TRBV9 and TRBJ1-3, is DSGVTQTPKHLITATGQRVTLRCSPRSGDLSVYWYQQSLDQGLQFLIQYYNGEERAKGNILERFSAQQFPDLHSELNLSSLELGDSALYFCASSASTGGNTIYFGEGSWLTVV.

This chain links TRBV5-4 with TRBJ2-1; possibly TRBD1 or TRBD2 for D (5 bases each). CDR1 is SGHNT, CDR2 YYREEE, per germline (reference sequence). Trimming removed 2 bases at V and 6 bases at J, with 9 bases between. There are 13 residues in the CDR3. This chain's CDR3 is CASSFRDRNEQFF. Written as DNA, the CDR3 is TGTGCCAGCAGCTTCCGGGACCGCAATGAGCAGTTCTTC.

In nucleotides, the CDR3 is TGTGCCAGCATGACCCTCGGCGGAATTCAGTACTTC. As protein: CASMTLGGIQYF. J is TRBJ2-4 and V is TRBV28; D is unresolved. Germline V lookup: CDR1 MDHEN, CDR2 SYDVKM. The germline V and J ends were trimmed by 7 bases and 10 bases, with 14 bases remaining between them. CDR3 length: 12 amino acids.

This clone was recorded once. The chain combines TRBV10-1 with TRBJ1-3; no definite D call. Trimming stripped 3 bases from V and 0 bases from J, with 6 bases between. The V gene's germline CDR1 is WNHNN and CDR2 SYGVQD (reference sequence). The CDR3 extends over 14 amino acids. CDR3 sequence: CASSESGSGNTIYF. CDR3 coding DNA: TGCGCCAGCAGTGAATCGGGCTCTGGAAACACCATATATTTT.

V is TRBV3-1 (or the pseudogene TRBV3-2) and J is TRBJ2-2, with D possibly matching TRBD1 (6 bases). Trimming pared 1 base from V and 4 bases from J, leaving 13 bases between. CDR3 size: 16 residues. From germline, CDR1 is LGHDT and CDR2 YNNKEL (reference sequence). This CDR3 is CASSQAGGRGTGELFF. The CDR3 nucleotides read TGTGCCAGCAGCCAAGCTGGAGGCAGGGGCACCGGGGAGCTGTTTTTT.

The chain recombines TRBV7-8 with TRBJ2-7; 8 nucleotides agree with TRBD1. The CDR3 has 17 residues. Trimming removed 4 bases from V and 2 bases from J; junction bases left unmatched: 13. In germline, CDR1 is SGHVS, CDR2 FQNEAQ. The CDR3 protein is CASSSSLPGQAPYEQYF. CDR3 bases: TGTGCCAGCAGCTCATCATTACCGGGACAGGCCCCCTACGAGCAGTACTTC.

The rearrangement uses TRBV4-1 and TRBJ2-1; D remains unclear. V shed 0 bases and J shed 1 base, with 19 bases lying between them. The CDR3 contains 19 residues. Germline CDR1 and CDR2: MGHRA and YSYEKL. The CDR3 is CASSQDDRSEQVSYNEQFF. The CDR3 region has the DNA TGCGCCAGCAGCCAAGATGATCGGTCCGAGCAAGTTTCCTACAATGAGCAGTTCTTC.

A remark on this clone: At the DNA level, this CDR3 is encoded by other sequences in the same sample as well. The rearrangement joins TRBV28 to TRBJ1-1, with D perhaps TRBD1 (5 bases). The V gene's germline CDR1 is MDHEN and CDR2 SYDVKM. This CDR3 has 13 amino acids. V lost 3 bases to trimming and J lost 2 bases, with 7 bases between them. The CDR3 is CASSLTVNTEAFF. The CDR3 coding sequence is TGTGCCAGCAGTTTGACAGTAAACACTGAAGCTTTCTTT. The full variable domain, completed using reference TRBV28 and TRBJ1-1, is DVKVTQSSRYLVKRTGEKVFLECVQDMDHENMFWYRQDPGLGLRLIYFSYDVKMKEKGDIPEGYSVSREKKERFSLILESASTNQTSMYLCASSLTVNTEAFFGQGTRLTVV.